These 8 T cell receptor beta chains were all obtained from the same sample, sequenced in a study of T cell repertoires in cytomegalovirus infection. Their target antigens are unknown. TCRdb independently ran MiXCR on the reads; one entry per CDR3 protein. The table records approximately 56,000 distinct CDR3 sequences, around a fifth of them present only once. Source: CD8+ T cells from cultured PBMCs, taken from culture after CMV antigen stimulation. Receptors originate from a human donor in good health (CMV status not recorded). Some clones in this sample may be carry-over from other donors' samples.

There are a few counts of this clonotype. V is TRBV7-9 and J is TRBJ2-5, with TRBD2 identical over 7 bases. V lost 5 bases to trimming and J lost 1 base; unmatched junction nucleotides: 7. The CDR3 sequence is 15 residues long. Germline CDR1 and CDR2: SEHNR and FQNEAQ (reference sequence). CDR3 amino acids: CASSGRDYPQETQYF. The CDR3 nucleotides are TGTGCCAGCAGCGGTCGGGACTACCCCCAAGAGACCCAGTACTTC.

The table lists this clonotype with a few counts. The chain uses TRBV7-9 and TRBJ2-7, with D unresolved. The CDR3 spans 12 residues. V gave up 6 bases and J gave up 5 bases, with 11 bases separating them. The V gene's germline CDR1 is SEHNR and CDR2 FQNEAQ (reference sequence). The CDR3 loop reads CASSFLGDEQYF. The CDR3 DNA reads TGTGCCAGCAGTTTTCTCGGCGACGAGCAGTACTTC.

This clonotype has only one observation. V is TRBV27 and J is TRBJ1-5, with D possibly being TRBD1 (6 bases). Germline lookup yields CDR1 MNHEY and CDR2 SMNVEV (reference sequence). Trimming cost V 6 bases and J 5 bases, with 11 bases left between them. CDR3 size: 13 residues. Here the CDR3 DNA reads TGTGCCAGCAGCTGGGGGCGAGATCAGCCCCAGCATTTT. Translated: CASSWGRDQPQHF.

The rearrangement links TRBV7-2 to TRBJ2-7; 9 bases are a match to TRBD1. V shed 1 base, J shed 1 base, and the junction held 5 bases outside the gene matches. This CDR3 spans 16 amino acids. Germline CDR1 reads SGHTA; CDR2 reads FQGNSA. DNA of the CDR3: TGTGCCAGCAGCTTAGAATTGACAGGGGGATCCTACGAGCAGTACTTC. It specifies CASSLELTGGSYEQYF.

The chain employs TRBV4-3 and TRBJ2-6; 8 bases agree with TRBD2. Germline V gene data show CDR1 as LGHNA and CDR2 as YSLEER. V shed 1 base, J shed 1 base, and the junction held 6 bases outside the gene matches. The CDR3 spans 18 residues. CDR3 sequence reads: CASSQVSGGDSGANVLTF. The DNA for the CDR3 is TGCGCCAGCAGCCAAGTTTCGGGGGGGGATTCTGGGGCCAACGTCCTGACTTTC.

This clonotype turned up a few times. The chain employs TRBV4-3 and TRBJ1-1, with D uncertain. CDR1 is LGHNA, CDR2 YSLEER, per germline. V lost 0 bases and J 11 bases, leaving 16 bases between the germline ends. The CDR3 sequence is 14 residues long. CDR3 region: CASSQDPGILEAFF. CDR3 nucleotides: TGCGCCAGCAGCCAAGATCCTGGGATCTTAGAGGCTTTCTTT.

CDR3 sequence (DNA): TGTGCCAGCAGTCGCCGGGACAGGGCGGTCGGGGAGCTGTTTTTT. Translation: CASSRRDRAVGELFF. The chain carries TRBV6-5 and TRBJ2-2, with TRBD1 matching over 9 bases. V lost 5 bases, J lost 7 bases, and 8 bases stayed unmatched. This CDR3 comprises 15 residues. The germline CDR1 and CDR2 sequences are MNHEY and SVGAGI.

The genes are TRBV4-3 and TRBJ1-1, with D tentatively TRBD1 (6 bases). The V gene's germline CDR1 is LGHNA and CDR2 YSLEER. Trimming left V 3 bases short and J 0 bases short, with 11 bases between. This CDR3 is 15 amino acids long. The CDR3 spells CASSQAGDLNTEAFF. CDR3 in DNA: TGCGCCAGCAGCCAGGCAGGGGATCTGAACACTGAAGCTTTCTTT.